One and the same sample provided the 29 T cell receptor beta chains below, sequenced in a study of T-cell memory formation after mild COVID-19. TCRdb reprocessed the 5' RACE reads via MiXCR and lists one record per CDR3 protein. Seen here are about 420,000 distinct CDR3 sequences, more than 20% observed once, and the top ten hold about an eighth. Sequenced: PBMCs or a T cell subset sorted from them (not recorded which). The receptors were gathered from an adult woman who had mild COVID-19 (a few samples of this study predate the infection). Cell type and time point are not known.

This clonotype appeared a few times. This chain connects TRBV7-9 to TRBJ1-1; D ambiguous. CDR1 SEHNR and CDR2 FQNEAQ come from the germline V gene (reference sequence). Trimming took off 3 bases at V and 1 base at J, with 12 bases between the two ends. The CDR3 runs to 15 residues. CDR3 coding DNA: TGTGCCAGCAGCTTCTTACCAAATAAGAACACTGAAGCTTTCTTT. Translated, it gives CASSFLPNKNTEAFF.

The genes are TRBV12-3 or TRBV12-4 and TRBJ2-7, with D perhaps matching TRBD1 (7 bases). The germline V and J ends were trimmed by 6 bases and 6 bases, with 15 bases remaining between them. The length of the CDR3 is 13 residues. The CDR3 reads CASSRGTVSEQYF. The CDR3 DNA sequence: TGTGCCAGCAGCCGCGGGACAGTTAGCGAGCAGTACTTC.

The chain recombines TRBV4-3 with TRBJ2-4; D is unresolved. Trimming pared 0 bases from V and 0 bases from J, leaving 9 bases between. The length of the CDR3 is 16 residues. Germline CDR1 reads LGHNA; CDR2 reads YSLEER. CDR3 sequence reads: CASSQDIGVAKNIQYF. CDR3 in DNA: TGCGCCAGCAGCCAAGATATCGGCGTAGCCAAAAACATTCAGTACTTC.

The rearrangement uses TRBV7-9 and TRBJ2-2, with no clear D. CDR3 length: 13 residues. V was cut by 4 bases and J by 7 bases, with 10 bases left in between. Germline-derived CDR1 and CDR2 are SEHNR and FQNEAQ (reference sequence). CDR3 loop: CASSSTGDGELFF. CDR3 DNA sequence: TGTGCCAGCAGCTCGACGGGTGACGGGGAGCTGTTTTTT.

This clonotype was seen a handful of times. The chain recombines TRBV5-5 with TRBJ1-3; no clear D gene. Germline loops: CDR1 SGHKS, CDR2 YYEKEE (reference sequence). V dropped 6 bases and J dropped 0 bases, with 13 bases sitting between them. This CDR3 has 15 residues. The CDR3 DNA follows: TGTGCCAGCACCCGACGGGCCGTCTCTGGAAACACCATATATTTT. It encodes CASTRRAVSGNTIYF. The full variable domain, rest sourced from reference TRBV5-5 and TRBJ1-3, is DAGVTQSPTHLIKTRGQQVTLRCSPISGHKSVSWYQQVLGQGPQFIFQYYEKEERGRGNFPDRFSARQFPNYSSELNVNALLLGDSALYLCASTRRAVSGNTIYFGEGSWLTVV.

This clonotype was picked up many times. J is TRBJ2-1 and V is TRBV5-1; D call uncertain. CDR3 size: 13 residues. V was trimmed by 4 bases and J by 2 bases, leaving 7 bases between them. Germline V gene lookup returns CDR1 SGHRS and CDR2 YFSETQ. The CDR3 region is CASSQLAYNEQFF. For the CDR3, the DNA is TGCGCCAGCAGCCAGCTCGCCTACAATGAGCAGTTCTTC.

This clonotype was seen only a few times. The chain combines TRBV7-8 with TRBJ2-7; D unclear. The CDR3 length is 14 residues. The V gene lost 3 bases and the J gene lost 0 bases, with 9 bases spanning the gap. The V gene's germline CDR1 is SGHVS and CDR2 FQNEAQ. In DNA, the CDR3 is TGTGCCAGCAGCTTTTCAGTCCGCTCCTACGAGCAGTACTTC. Translated: CASSFSVRSYEQYF.

This clonotype was recorded a few times. The rearrangement joins TRBV9 to TRBJ2-6, with 7 bases that match TRBD2. The ends lost 5 bases at V and 2 bases at J; junction bases unmatched: 4. Germline CDR1 reads SGDLS; CDR2 reads YYNGEE. CDR3 size: 15 residues. The CDR3 nucleotides are TGTGCCAGCAGGGGACTAAGTGCTGGGGCCAACGTCCTGACTTTC. Translation gives CASRGLSAGANVLTF.

The gene calls are TRBV24-1 and TRBJ2-3; TRBD1 agrees at 7 bases. V trimming: 6 bases; J trimming: 4 bases; junction bases outside the gene matches: 3. The CDR3 totals 13 residues. Germline lookup yields CDR1 KGHDR and CDR2 SFDVKD. The DNA of the CDR3 is TGTGCCACCAGTTCGACAGGGCCAGATACGCAGTATTTT. This encodes CATSSTGPDTQYF.

The rearrangement joins TRBV10-3 to TRBJ2-1, with D possibly matching TRBD1 (6 bases). Germline V gene lookup returns CDR1 ENHRY and CDR2 SYGVKD. This CDR3 spans 13 amino acids. V lost 2 bases to trimming and J lost 5 bases, with 7 bases between them. The CDR3 region has the DNA TGTGCCATCAGTGAGAGGGGGAACAATGAGCAGTTCTTC. Amino acid sequence: CAISERGNNEQFF.

This clonotype came up a few times. CDR3 nucleotide sequence: TGTGCCAGCAGGCCGGACAGGGGGCTTCACTATGGCTACACCTTC. Translating it yields CASRPDRGLHYGYTF. This chain links TRBV6-5 with TRBJ1-2, with 11 bases fitting TRBD1. There are 15 residues in the CDR3. Germline loops: CDR1 MNHEY, CDR2 SVGAGI. V was pared by 6 bases and J by 3 bases, with 6 bases of the junction left unmatched.

This chain joins TRBV19 and TRBJ2-5, with a possible D match to TRBD2 (6 bases). The CDR3 spans 13 residues. The V gene lost 9 bases and the J gene lost 1 base, with 12 bases spanning the gap. Germline V gene lookup returns CDR1 LNHDA and CDR2 SQIVND (reference sequence). CDR3 amino acids: CASAGTSQETQYF. The CDR3 region has the DNA TGTGCCAGCGCCGGGACTTCCCAAGAGACCCAGTACTTC.

This chain joins TRBV11-2 and TRBJ2-1, with a tentative D call TRBD2 (6 bases). Germline V gives CDR1 SGHAT, CDR2 FQNNGV. CDR3 length: 17 residues. Trimming removed 6 bases from V and 2 bases from J, with 20 bases in between. This CDR3 is CASRLGRGGTPYNEQFF. The CDR3 DNA sequence: TGTGCCAGCAGACTGGGACGAGGCGGGACCCCCTACAATGAGCAGTTCTTC.

This clonotype was picked up a small number of times. The chain combines TRBV20-1 with TRBJ2-3; D unclear. The germline V gene encodes CDR1 DFQATT and CDR2 SNEGSKA (reference sequence). The CDR3 is made up of 15 amino acids. Trimming took off 0 bases at V and 2 bases at J, with 12 bases between the two ends. The chain's CDR3 is CSARDRQAHTDTQYF. The CDR3 bases are TGCAGTGCTAGAGATCGGCAGGCGCACACAGATACGCAGTATTTT.

A word on this clonotype: A much larger clone lies a single base off, so this may be a read error. The gene calls are TRBV27 and TRBJ2-2, with 8 bases aligning to TRBD1. CDR1 and CDR2 from the germline V gene are MNHEY and SMNVEV (reference sequence). The CDR3 sequence is 15 residues long. Trimming at V came to 6 bases and at J to 1 base, leaving 4 bases not matched to a gene. CDR3 bases: TGTGCCAGCAGATCCGGGACAGGGAACACCGGGGAGCTGTTTTTT. This encodes CASRSGTGNTGELFF.

This clonotype has just a few counts. J is TRBJ2-1 and V is TRBV5-1; TRBD2 matches 8 bases. The V segment lost 5 bases and the J segment 5 bases; nucleotides outside the gene matches: 12. The CDR3 runs to 16 residues. Germline V lookup: CDR1 SGHRS, CDR2 YFSETQ. The CDR3 DNA sequence: TGCGCCAGCAGACCTGGCCGGCTAGCGGGCCACAATGAGCAGTTCTTC. Residues: CASRPGRLAGHNEQFF.

This clonotype has only a few counts. The chain combines TRBV20-1 with TRBJ1-5; D gene uncertain. Trimming stripped 0 bases from V and 3 bases from J, with 3 bases between. Germline CDR1 is DFQATT and CDR2 is SNEGSKA (reference sequence). This CDR3 region has 12 residues. CDR3 DNA: TGCAGTGCTAGAGACACCAATCAGCCCCAGCATTTT. As protein: CSARDTNQPQHF.

The chain uses TRBV4-3 and TRBJ2-1; 13 bases are shared with TRBD2. Germline V gene data show CDR1 as LGHNA and CDR2 as YSLEER. J gave up 4 bases and V 4 bases, and 13 bases lay outside the gene matches. The CDR3 totals 19 residues. The CDR3 DNA is TGCGCCAGCAGCCCTGGACTAGCGGGAGACTTTAGGGGGTACAATGAGCAGTTCTTC. Translated: CASSPGLAGDFRGYNEQFF.

The rearrangement uses TRBV9 and TRBJ2-1; a weak D match, TRBD2 (5 bases). Deletions cut 0 bases from V and 9 bases from J, with 10 bases between. This CDR3 is built from 13 residues. The germline CDR1 and CDR2 sequences are SGDLS and YYNGEE. This chain's CDR3 is CASSVEGATEQFF. The CDR3 DNA sequence: TGTGCCAGCAGCGTAGAGGGAGCCACTGAGCAGTTCTTC.

The table lists this clonotype with a few counts. The chain combines TRBV4-2 with TRBJ2-7, with 8 bases aligning to TRBD2. Per germline, CDR1 LGHNA and CDR2 YNFKEQ. CDR3 length equals 17 residues. Unmatched junction bases numbered 12, after V lost 1 base and J lost 4 bases. The CDR3 nucleotides are TGTGCCAGCAGCCAAGTGCCCGGCAGTAGCGGGAAGTACGAGCAGTACTTC. This sequence encodes CASSQVPGSSGKYEQYF.

The chain links TRBV20-1 to TRBJ2-3; 7 bases map to TRBD2. This CDR3 contains 14 residues. The V gene end was trimmed by 3 bases and the J gene end by 4 bases; junction bases not matched to a gene: 7. Germline loops: CDR1 DFQATT, CDR2 SNEGSKA (reference sequence). The CDR3: CSASPSGLADTQYF. CDR3 DNA sequence: TGCAGTGCTAGTCCTAGCGGCCTCGCAGATACGCAGTATTTT.

This rearrangement joins TRBV7-2 to TRBJ2-3; 9 nucleotides line up with TRBD2. There are 15 residues in the CDR3. V lost 3 bases, J lost 4 bases, and 5 bases stayed unmatched. In germline, CDR1 is SGHTA, CDR2 FQGNSA. CDR3 residues: CASSFTSGWSDTQYF. CDR3 DNA: TGTGCCAGCAGCTTCACTAGCGGGTGGTCAGATACGCAGTATTTT.

This clonotype was picked up many times. The gene calls are TRBV7-2 and TRBJ2-5; a weak D match, TRBD2 (6 bases). CDR1 is SGHTA and CDR2 is FQGNSA in the germline V gene. Trimming left V 3 bases short and J 7 bases short, with 12 bases between. The CDR3 is 13 amino acids. The CDR3 DNA sequence: TGTGCCAGCAGCTTTGGGCCCGGGGGGACCCAGTACTTC. It encodes CASSFGPGGTQYF. The complete variable domain, with remaining parts taken from reference TRBV7-2 and TRBJ2-5, reads GAGVSQSPSNKVTEKGKDVELRCDPISGHTALYWYRQSLGQGLEFLIYFQGNSAPDKSGLPSDRFSAERTGGSVSTLTIQRTQQEDSAVYLCASSFGPGGTQYFGPGTRLLVL.

V gene TRBV10-3 combines with J gene TRBJ2-3; 10 nucleotides line up with TRBD2. The germline V gene encodes CDR1 ENHRY and CDR2 SYGVKD. The trim removed 11 bases at V and 8 bases at J, leaving 4 bases unmatched. The CDR3 has 11 residues. As DNA, the CDR3 is TGTGCCCTCCTAGCGGGAGCTACGCAGTATTTT. Encoded protein: CALLAGATQYF.

On this clonotype itself: A read error is possible here, since a much larger clone lies one base away. The chain joins TRBV12-3 or TRBV12-4 to TRBJ1-3; D is unresolved. This CDR3 is built from 12 residues. The CDR3 region is CASSFTGNTLYF. CDR3 nucleotides: TGTGCCAGCAGTTTCACTGGAAACACCCTATATTTT.

This clonotype was seen ten or more times. V is TRBV9 and J is TRBJ2-1; D gene unclear. The CDR3 length is 15 residues. CDR1 and CDR2 (germline): SGDLS, YYNGEE. The ends were cut back, 3 bases at V and 7 bases at J, with 17 bases in the middle. In DNA, the CDR3 is TGTGCCAGCAGCGGTTTCCCCGAGGCGAATAATGAGCAGTTCTTC. It encodes CASSGFPEANNEQFF.

The chain recombines TRBV20-1 with TRBJ2-1, with unresolved D. Trimming stripped 3 bases from V and 2 bases from J, with 14 bases between. Germline loops: CDR1 DFQATT, CDR2 SNEGSKA (reference sequence). CDR3 length: 15 amino acids. CDR3: CSASRPEQPYNEQFF. In nucleotides, the CDR3 is TGCAGTGCTAGTCGACCGGAGCAGCCCTACAATGAGCAGTTCTTC.

The chain is built from TRBV7-8 and TRBJ1-5; D gene uncertain. V lost 4 bases, J lost 2 bases, and 15 bases lay in between. This CDR3 is 16 amino acids long. Germline values: CDR1 SGHVS, CDR2 FQNEAQ. The CDR3 DNA sequence: TGTGCCAGCAGCTCAAACCGGGTCCTACGCAATCAGCCCCAGCATTTT. It codes for CASSSNRVLRNQPQHF.

The V call is TRBV7-9, the J call TRBJ1-1; D unclear. Trimming cost V 2 bases and J 4 bases, with 11 bases left between them. Per the germline V gene, CDR1 is SEHNR and CDR2 is FQNEAQ (reference sequence). The CDR3 covers 14 residues. The CDR3 sequence is CASSLPGVITEAFF. The CDR3 region has the DNA TGTGCCAGCAGCTTACCCGGGGTGATCACTGAAGCTTTCTTT.